A selection of T cell receptor beta chains follows, all from one sample in a study of blood T cell repertoires in COVID-19. Using immunoSEQ multiplex PCR, the repertoire was profiled, and TCRdb retains in-frame clones only, with some absent. The repertoire holds a few hundred thousand clones, with over 85% as singletons. The sample taken for sequencing was PBMCs or T cells enriched from blood (not recorded which). The receptors derive from a woman younger than 45 who had recovered from COVID-19. Each CDR3 is given with its conserved first and last residue. A D gene is named only where the DNA matches it firmly. Where a row states a size, it is once, few, many or the class of an expanded clone; other rows omit it.

d_call	v_call	clone_size	j_call	cdr3_aa	cdr3_nt
.	TRBV12-2	.	TRBJ1-2	CASRLKFRDRVYGYTF	TGTGCAAGTCGCTTGAAATTCCGGGACAGAGTCTATGGCTACACCTTC
.	TRBV6-6	.	TRBJ2-2	CATLAFQNTGELFF	TGTGCCACGCTAGCGTTTCAGAACACCGGGGAGCTGTTTTTT
.	TRBV7-6	.	TRBJ1-4	CASSLGGGYEKLFF	TGTGCCAGCAGCTTAGGGGGCGGATATGAAAAACTGTTTTTT
.	TRBV6-2/TRBV6-3	.	TRBJ1-2	CASSYGTDLYGYTF	TGTGCCAGCAGTTACGGAACAGATCTTTATGGCTACACCTTC
.	TRBV3-1/TRBV3-2	.	TRBJ1-1	CASSQPGLPTEAFF	TGTGCCAGCAGCCAACCTGGACTTCCCACTGAAGCTTTCTTT
TRBD1	TRBV9	.	TRBJ1-1	CASSADRGLGEAFF	TGTGCCAGCAGCGCCGACAGGGGGCTAGGTGAAGCTTTCTTT
TRBD1	TRBV6-4	.	TRBJ2-7	CASKSKGGQGDCFSPYEQYF	TGTGCCAGCAAATCAAAGGGAGGACAGGGGGATTGTTTCTCCCCCTACGAGCAGTACTTC
.	TRBV4-3	.	TRBJ1-2	CASSQDEVSVPNYGYTF	TGCGCCAGCAGCCAAGATGAGGTCTCAGTTCCTAACTATGGCTACACCTTC
TRBD1	TRBV9	.	TRBJ1-2	CASTRQGADYGYTF	TGTGCCAGCACGCGACAGGGGGCGGACTATGGCTACACCTTC
.	TRBV18	once	TRBJ2-2	CASSPRGISNTGELFF	TGTGCCAGCTCACCACGCGGCATATCGAACACCGGGGAGCTGTTTTTT
TRBD1	TRBV19	.	TRBJ2-7	CASSANRGRSEQYF	TGTGCCAGTAGTGCGAACAGGGGGCGAAGCGAGCAGTACTTC
.	TRBV19	.	TRBJ1-3	CASTQGSSGNTIYF	TGTGCCAGTACCCAGGGGAGCTCTGGAAACACCATATATTTT
.	TRBV27	.	TRBJ1-5	CASSRTTYNQPQHF	TGTGCCAGCAGCAGGACAACTTACAATCAGCCCCAGCATTTT
TRBD2	TRBV5-1	.	TRBJ2-3	CASSWQREGGDTQYF	TGCGCCAGCAGCTGGCAGCGGGAGGGGGGAGATACGCAGTATTTT